This record looks at one TCR beta chain sequence and its context. The CDR3 spans 15 residues. Germline V gene data show CDR1 as KGHSH and CDR2 as LQKENI. The ends were cut back, 0 bases at V and 0 bases at J, with 5 bases in the middle. This sample stems from a study of blood T cell repertoires in COVID-19. Assay used: immunoSEQ multiplex PCR; TCRdb lists only in-frame clones, some missing. The data hold hundreds of thousands of clones, with about 90% observed a single time. The sample consisted of peripheral blood. The receptor comes from a woman aged 25-40 years with COVID-19, enrolled during active disease. The J gene is TRBJ1-4, the V gene TRBV18; D gene uncertain. DNA of the CDR3: TGTGCCAGCTCACCACCCTTAGCAACTAATGAAAAACTGTTTTTT. Its translation is CASSPPLATNEKLFF.